A single TCR beta chain is shown here with its context. In the authors' methods: Reference gene primer amplification gave estimated nucleated cell counts. TCRdb's copy holds only in-frame clones and misses some; the assay was immunoSEQ multiplex PCR. The V and J calls and clone size come from that table; D and trimming were worked out from the DNA. The data contain about 220,000 clones, nearly 90% of them singletons. Trimming stripped 1 base from V and 4 bases from J, with 11 bases between. This CDR3 has 14 residues. The germline gives CDR1 MGHRA, CDR2 YSYEKL. This sample was taken from a study of blood T cell repertoires in COVID-19. The wider study: From T cells, B-cell-depleted T cells, or PBMCs came the material, which was cDNA or gDNA.

Participants' own reports of clinical history determined their cohort assignment. Individuals in the exposed group had encountered a COVID-19 case within 2 weeks preceding study entry. V is TRBV4-1 and J is TRBJ2-7; maybe TRBD2 (5 bases). The material sequenced was PBMCs or T cells enriched from blood (not recorded which). The clonotype was recovered from a man aged 25-40 years who had been exposed to COVID-19. The CDR3 DNA reads TGCGCCAGCAGCCAAGTTTACCGGGATTACGAGCAGTACTTC. Encoded protein: CASSQVYRDYEQYF.